Below are 4 T cell receptor beta chains sequenced from a single sample in a study of T cell changes during pregnancy in multiple sclerosis. Clones were read by immunoSEQ multiplex PCR, and TCRdb kept only the in-frame ones, dropping some. The sample records roughly 48,000 clones, 94% being singletons. The input for sequencing was CD4+ T cells from peripheral blood mononuclear cells, taken in the first trimester of pregnancy. The source of these receptors is a female donor with multiple sclerosis, enrolled in a pregnancy study.

The rearrangement links TRBV6-1 to TRBJ1-1; 7 bases agree with TRBD1. V lost 4 bases and J lost 1; bases outside the gene matches: 6. Per the germline V gene, CDR1 is MNHNS and CDR2 is SASEGT. This CDR3 has 15 amino acids. CDR3 DNA sequence: TGTGCCAGCAGTGGGGGGACAGTCCAGAACACTGAAGCTTTCTTT. Protein product: CASSGGTVQNTEAFF.

This chain links TRBV5-4 with TRBJ2-3; 8 bases align to TRBD2. The V gene end was trimmed by 0 bases and the J gene end by 4 bases; junction bases not matched to a gene: 13. The CDR3 runs 18 residues. CDR1 is SGHNT, CDR2 YYREEE, per germline (reference sequence). In nucleotides, the CDR3 is TGTGCCAGCAGCTTGGAGCGGGGGCCCCTCGGGGGTTCAGATACGCAGTATTTT. Translation gives CASSLERGPLGGSDTQYF.

The rearrangement joins TRBV4-1 to TRBJ1-6; TRBD1 is a possible D gene (5 bases). CDR3 size: 13 residues. V lost 2 bases and J lost 14, with 13 bases in between. Germline-derived CDR1 and CDR2 are MGHRA and YSYEKL. For the CDR3, the DNA is TGCGCCAGCAGCCAACCGGACGGAGGGGCCCTCCACTTT. It specifies CASSQPDGGALHF.

J is TRBJ1-5 and V is TRBV18; maybe TRBD1 (6 bases). The CDR3 runs 16 residues. Germline-derived CDR1 and CDR2 are KGHSH and LQKENI. V lost 5 bases, J lost 0 bases, and 14 bases lay in between. The CDR3, as DNA: TGTGCCAGCTCAACAGGGACACCGCATAGCAATCAGCCCCAGCATTTT. Translated: CASSTGTPHSNQPQHF.